The T cell receptor beta chain described here comes from a study of T cell changes during pregnancy in multiple sclerosis. The repertoire was sequenced with immunoSEQ multiplex PCR; TCRdb's copy has only in-frame clones and lacks some. The sample holds about 34,000 clones, 80% to 90% seen once. CDR1 is SGHRS, CDR2 YFSETQ, per germline. This CDR3 has 18 amino acids. V was pared by 3 bases and J by 4 bases, with 13 bases of the junction left unmatched. This material consisted of CD8+ T cells from peripheral blood mononuclear cells, taken in the third trimester of pregnancy. The V and J genes are TRBV5-1 and TRBJ1-2; 12 bases are shared with TRBD1. The receptor's source is a female donor with multiple sclerosis, enrolled in a pregnancy study. DNA of the CDR3: TGCGCCAGCAGCTACCCACCGGGACAGGGGGCGGGAACCTATGGCTACACCTTC. Translation: CASSYPPGQGAGTYGYTF.